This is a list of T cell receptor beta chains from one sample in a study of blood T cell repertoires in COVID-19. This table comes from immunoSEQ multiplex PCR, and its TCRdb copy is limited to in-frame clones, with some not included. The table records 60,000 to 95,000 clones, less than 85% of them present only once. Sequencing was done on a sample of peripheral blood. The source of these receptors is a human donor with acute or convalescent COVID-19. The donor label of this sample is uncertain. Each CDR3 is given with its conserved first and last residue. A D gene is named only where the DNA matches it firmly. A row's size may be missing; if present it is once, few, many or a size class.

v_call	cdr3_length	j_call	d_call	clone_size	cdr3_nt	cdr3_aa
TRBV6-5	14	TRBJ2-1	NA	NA	TGTGCCAGCACCGAATGGTCAGGGCACAATGAGCAGTTCTTC	CASTEWSGHNEQFF
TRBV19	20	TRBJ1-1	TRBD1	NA	TGTGCCAGTAGTAGGGAGGGACAGGGGCTTAACCTATTCGAACCGACTGAAGCTTTCTTT	CASSREGQGLNLFEPTEAFF
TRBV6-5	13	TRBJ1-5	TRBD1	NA	TGTGCCAGCAGTCTACAGGGGGCTGAGCCCCAGCATTTT	CASSLQGAEPQHF
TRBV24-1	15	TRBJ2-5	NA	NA	TGTGCCACCAGTGATACTTCACAAACGAGGGAGACCCAGTACTTC	CATSDTSQTRETQYF
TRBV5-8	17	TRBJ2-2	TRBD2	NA	TGTGCCAGCAGCCTAGCACTAGCGGCCCGAAACACCGGGGAGCTGTTTTTT	CASSLALAARNTGELFF
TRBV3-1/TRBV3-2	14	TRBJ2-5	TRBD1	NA	TGTGCCAGCAGCCACTGGGACAGACAAGAGACCCAGTACTTC	CASSHWDRQETQYF
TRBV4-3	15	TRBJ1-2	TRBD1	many	TGCGCCAGCAGCCAAGAGTTCGGCAGGGGGTTTGGCTACACCTTC	CASSQEFGRGFGYTF
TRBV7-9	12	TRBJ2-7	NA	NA	TGTGCCAGCAGCTCCCTCGCGGTGGAGCAGTACTTC	CASSSLAVEQYF
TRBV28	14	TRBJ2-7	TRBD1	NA	TGTGCCAGCAGCCCACGGACAGGGTCCCACGAGCAGTACTTC	CASSPRTGSHEQYF
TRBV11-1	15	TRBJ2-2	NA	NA	TGTGCCAGCAGCTTAGAAAGACTTTACACCGGGGAGCTGTTTTTT	CASSLERLYTGELFF
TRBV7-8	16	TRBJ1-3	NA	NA	TGTGCCAGCAGCTTAGATCGGGTAAACTCTGGAAACACCATATATTTT	CASSLDRVNSGNTIYF
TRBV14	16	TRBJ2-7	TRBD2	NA	TGTGCCAGCAGTCCATTGGGGGGGGAGAAGTCCTACGAGCAGTACTTC	CASSPLGGEKSYEQYF
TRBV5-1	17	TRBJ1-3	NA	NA	TGCGCCAGCAGCCGACCGGACAAGGCCCGCTCTGGAAACACCATATATTTT	CASSRPDKARSGNTIYF
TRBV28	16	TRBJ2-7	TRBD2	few	TGTGCCAGCAGCTCCATGACTAGCGGGTGGGCCTACGAGCAGTACTTC	CASSSMTSGWAYEQYF